The clone carrying this T cell receptor (beta chain) has a count of ten or more. What it recognizes is unknown. The data stem from a study of T cell repertoires in cytomegalovirus infection. Study-wide background: The public TCR beta signatures pointed to both CMV infection and matching HLA type. Whole-study findings and limits: HLA-C-restricted CMV clonotypes gave the most frequent clonotype in two of eight donors.

TCRdb reprocessed the reads via MiXCR and lists one record per CDR3 protein. The sample carries 350,000 to 450,000 distinct CDR3 sequences, around 18% recorded once. The CDR3 is 18 residues long. CDR1 and CDR2 from the germline V gene are SEHNR and FQNEAQ (reference sequence). The V gene lost 0 bases and the J gene lost 3 bases, with 21 bases spanning the gap. The chain has TRBV7-9 and TRBJ2-7, with D perhaps matching TRBD1 or TRBD2 (5 bases each). The TCR comes from a human donor in good health (CMV status not recorded). Some clones in this sample may be carry-over from other donors' samples. The material sequenced was PBMCs. In DNA form, the CDR3 reads TGTGCCAGCAGCTTAGCGTCGAGGGGTAGGTCCGAAGGCTACGAGCAGTACTTC. It is translated as CASSLASRGRSEGYEQYF.